Shown below are 27 T cell receptor beta chains from a single sample sequenced in a study of blood T cell repertoires in COVID-19 (TCRdb year 2020). Library preparation was by the immunoSEQ multiplex PCR assay. What TCRdb holds here is the immuneACCESS table cut down to in-frame rearrangements. Part of the clones is not present; checked against another copy, under half of the missing clones reflect an unresolved V gene, and the others are unexplained. The sample profile shows about 310,000 clones; 89% of them were found once. The ten largest clonotypes hold 4.5% to 5.5% of the sample. Sequencing was performed on PBMCs or T cells enriched from blood (not recorded which). Source of these receptors: a man in his sixties who had recovered from COVID-19.

This clone appeared a single time. The V and J genes are TRBV28 and TRBJ2-7; 10 nucleotides line up with TRBD2. This CDR3 is 16 amino acids long. Trimming removed 1 base from V and 3 bases from J; junction bases left unmatched: 6. The germline CDR1 and CDR2 sequences are MDHEN and SYDVKM. The CDR3 DNA reads TGTGCCAGCAGTTTATCAGGACTAGCGGTAAACTACGAGCAGTACTTC. Amino acids: CASSLSGLAVNYEQYF.

The chain has TRBV5-1 and TRBJ2-3, with 8 bases fitting TRBD2. The junction had 8 bases not matched to a gene; V was cut back by 0 bases and J by 14 bases. Germline assignment: CDR1 SGHRS and CDR2 YFSETQ. This CDR3 is 13 amino acids long. In DNA, the CDR3 is TGCGCCAGCAGCTTGGCCCCGGGACTAGTCGGGTATTTT. It is translated as CASSLAPGLVGYF.

The chain joins TRBV7-9 to TRBJ2-7; 10 positions match TRBD2. Germline CDR1 reads SEHNR; CDR2 reads FQNEAQ (reference sequence). Trimming removed 2 bases from V and 2 bases from J; junction bases left unmatched: 6. The CDR3 loop spans 16 amino acids. CDR3 region: CASSLSGLAGAYEQYF. The CDR3 DNA follows: TGTGCCAGCAGCTTAAGTGGCCTAGCGGGAGCCTACGAGCAGTACTTC. Using reference TRBV7-9 and TRBJ2-7 for the parts outside the CDR3, the full variable domain is DTGVSQNPRHKITKRGQNVTFRCDPISEHNRLYWYRQTLGQGPEFLTYFQNEAQLEKSRLLSDRFSAERPKGSFSTLEIQRTEQGDSAMYLCASSLSGLAGAYEQYFGPGTRLTVT.

This chain joins TRBV19 and TRBJ2-5, with 8 nucleotides matching TRBD1. The CDR3 contains 16 residues. The germline CDR1 and CDR2 sequences are LNHDA and SQIVND (reference sequence). The V segment lost 3 bases and the J segment 2 bases; nucleotides outside the gene matches: 8. CDR3 nucleotides: TGTGCCAGTAGTATCCGGACAGGGAGCTTACAAGAGACCCAGTACTTC. Its protein product is CASSIRTGSLQETQYF.

This clone appeared a few times. The chain couples TRBV5-1 to TRBJ1-1; the D gene is possibly TRBD1 (5 bases). Per germline, CDR1 SGHRS and CDR2 YFSETQ. The CDR3 has 15 residues. Trimming took off 4 bases at V and 4 bases at J, with 17 bases between the two ends. DNA of the CDR3: TGCGCCAGCAGCGCGCTTACAGGTTTCAGCACTGAAGCTTTCTTT. Translating gives CASSALTGFSTEAFF.

J is TRBJ2-1 and V is TRBV7-9, with 9 bases that match TRBD2. There are 15 residues in the CDR3. J lost 4 bases, V lost 5 bases, and 6 bases had no gene match. Germline V gene lookup returns CDR1 SEHNR and CDR2 FQNEAQ (reference sequence). The CDR3 here is CASSPRLAGYNEQFF. In nucleotides, the CDR3 is TGTGCCAGCAGCCCCAGGCTAGCGGGATACAATGAGCAGTTCTTC.

This chain joins TRBV19 and TRBJ2-1, with 7 bases that match TRBD2. This CDR3 has 15 residues. V was clipped by 4 bases and J by 5 bases; unmatched bases: 8. The germline gives CDR1 LNHDA, CDR2 SQIVND (reference sequence). The CDR3, as DNA: TGTGCCAGTAGTAAGCGGGGCGTAACTGACAATGAGCAGTTCTTC. It encodes CASSKRGVTDNEQFF.

CDR3 protein: CAISESGAGGRSTEAFF. The CDR3 DNA follows: TGTGCCATCAGTGAGTCTGGGGCAGGGGGCAGGAGCACTGAAGCTTTCTTT. The gene calls are TRBV10-3 and TRBJ1-1, with TRBD1 identical over 8 bases. V gave up 0 bases and J gave up 4 bases; unmatched junction bases: 10. The CDR3 length is 17 residues. The germline V gene has CDR1 ENHRY and CDR2 SYGVKD.

This rearrangement joins TRBV6-2 or TRBV6-3 to TRBJ2-7; TRBD1 matches at 8 bases. V was pared by 0 bases and J by 1 base, with 2 bases of the junction left unmatched. This CDR3 is 15 amino acids long. CDR1 MNHEY and CDR2 SVGEGT come from the germline V gene. The CDR3 protein is CASSYSTGASYEQYF. CDR3 bases: TGTGCCAGCAGTTACTCGACAGGGGCTTCCTACGAGCAGTACTTC.

Notes on this clone: The sample contains more than one DNA sequence encoding this CDR3. The chain recombines TRBV7-3 with TRBJ2-2; D gene ambiguous. The germline gives CDR1 SGHTA, CDR2 FQGTGA. The CDR3 totals 15 residues. Trimming stripped 1 base from V and 2 bases from J, with 8 bases between. The CDR3 sequence: CASSLNGLNTGELFF. CDR3 sequence (DNA): TGTGCCAGCAGCTTAAACGGGTTAAACACCGGGGAGCTGTTTTTT.

J is TRBJ2-4 and V is TRBV5-4; D is possibly TRBD2 (6 bases). The germline CDR1 and CDR2 sequences are SGHNT and YYREEE (reference sequence). V was shortened by 3 bases and J by 1 base, with 17 bases between the two germline ends. The CDR3 contains 17 residues. The CDR3 loop reads CASSSTYGSGAKNIQYF. The CDR3 DNA follows: TGTGCCAGCAGCTCGACTTACGGGAGTGGTGCCAAAAACATTCAGTACTTC.

CDR3 sequence reads: CASSGVAGANTGELFF. In nucleotides, the CDR3 is TGTGCCAGCAGTGGGGTAGCGGGCGCGAACACCGGGGAGCTGTTTTTT. V usage is TRBV2 and J usage is TRBJ2-2, with TRBD2 matching over 7 bases. The CDR3 has 16 residues. In germline, CDR1 is SNHLY, CDR2 FYNNEI. V gave up 4 bases and J gave up 0 bases; unmatched junction bases: 5.

The J gene is TRBJ2-5, the V gene TRBV6-2 or TRBV6-3; 9 bases align to TRBD1. The CDR3 totals 14 residues. V lost 4 bases to trimming and J lost 5 bases; unmatched junction nucleotides: 5. CDR1 is MNHEY and CDR2 is SVGEGT in the germline V gene. In DNA form, the CDR3 reads TGTGCCAGCAGTTCGGGACAGGGTTACGAGACCCAGTACTTC. Translating it yields CASSSGQGYETQYF.

J is TRBJ1-1 and V is TRBV11-2; D gene ambiguous. The CDR3 is made up of 14 amino acids. Trimming pared 1 base from V and 4 bases from J, leaving 10 bases between. Germline CDR1 is SGHAT and CDR2 is FQNNGV. The chain's CDR3 is CASSLVAGVTEAFF. The CDR3 DNA sequence: TGTGCCAGCAGCTTAGTCGCGGGAGTCACTGAAGCTTTCTTT.

The rearrangement links TRBV11-3 to TRBJ2-7; D is ambiguous. Germline CDR1 reads SGHNT; CDR2 reads YENEEA. V was cut by 4 bases and J by 0 bases, with 10 bases left in between. This CDR3 contains 14 residues. CDR3 nucleotides: TGTGCCAGCAGCTCGGCTAGAAACTCCTACGAGCAGTACTTC. Its protein is CASSSARNSYEQYF.

To note about this clone: The same CDR3 also results from other DNA sequences found in this sample. The DNA of the CDR3 is TGTGCCAGCAGTTCGGGACAGGGGCGAGAGACCCAGTACTTC. This codes for CASSSGQGRETQYF. The rearrangement links TRBV28 to TRBJ2-5; TRBD1 agrees at 10 bases. The ends lost 4 bases at V and 4 bases at J; junction bases unmatched: 3. The CDR3 is 14 amino acids. Germline CDR1 is MDHEN and CDR2 is SYDVKM.

This sequence joins TRBV5-8 and TRBJ2-1; D might be TRBD1 (6 bases). Germline CDR1 SGHTS, CDR2 YDEGEE. The CDR3 loop spans 16 amino acids. Trimming left V 0 bases short and J 1 base short, with 11 bases between. CDR3 sequence reads: CASSLGAGVSYNEQFF. The CDR3 coding sequence is TGTGCCAGCAGCTTGGGGGCAGGGGTGTCCTACAATGAGCAGTTCTTC.

The chain uses TRBV9 and TRBJ1-1, with TRBD1 matching over 7 bases. This CDR3 has 17 amino acids. With V trimmed by 0 bases and J by 2 bases, 10 bases remained unmatched. The germline gives CDR1 SGDLS, CDR2 YYNGEE. As DNA, the CDR3 is TGTGCCAGCAGCGTAGGAGTAGGGACAGCCACTAACACTGAAGCTTTCTTT. Translating it yields CASSVGVGTATNTEAFF.

The chain employs TRBV5-5 and TRBJ2-5, with 11 bases fitting TRBD2. The J segment lost 4 bases and the V segment lost 3 bases, leaving 8 bases of the junction unmatched. Germline V gene data show CDR1 as SGHKS and CDR2 as YYEKEE (reference sequence). The length of the CDR3 is 16 residues. The CDR3, as DNA: TGTGCCAGCAGCTCCGTAGCGGGAGGGGTCAGAGAGACCCAGTACTTC. Translated: CASSSVAGGVRETQYF.

The rearrangement uses TRBV24-1 and TRBJ2-2; TRBD1 aligns across 8 bases. Looked up from germline, CDR1 is KGHDR and CDR2 is SFDVKD. The V segment lost 1 base and the J segment 6 bases; nucleotides outside the gene matches: 9. This CDR3 contains 17 residues. DNA of the CDR3: TGTGCCACCAGTGATTTAAGGAGGCAGGGGGCGGCCGGGGAGCTGTTTTTT. Translating it yields CATSDLRRQGAAGELFF.

The chain employs TRBV11-2 and TRBJ1-3; 9 bases match TRBD1. CDR1 is SGHAT, CDR2 FQNNGV, per germline. This CDR3 is built from 19 residues. The J segment lost 0 bases and the V segment lost 3 bases, leaving 12 bases of the junction unmatched. CDR3 loop: CASSFPTRTGALSGNTIYF. The CDR3 region has the DNA TGTGCCAGCAGCTTTCCGACGAGGACAGGGGCCCTCTCTGGAAACACCATATATTTT.

The chain has TRBV3-1 (or the pseudogene TRBV3-2) and TRBJ2-2, with TRBD2 matching over 13 bases. CDR1 is LGHDT and CDR2 is YNNKEL in the germline V gene (reference sequence). Trimming took 1 base from V and 3 from J; bases not matched to a gene: 2. This CDR3 region has 17 residues. CDR3 DNA sequence: TGTGCCAGCAGCCAAGGACTAGCGGGAGGTTACACCGGGGAGCTGTTTTTT. Translation gives CASSQGLAGGYTGELFF.

The gene calls are TRBV6-5 and TRBJ2-5, with 7 bases lining up with TRBD2. CDR1 MNHEY and CDR2 SVGAGI come from the germline V gene. The CDR3 runs to 14 residues. V was clipped by 6 bases and J by 2 bases; unmatched bases: 6. CDR3 bases: TGTGCCAGCAGGTGGGGGGAGGGTCAAGAGACCCAGTACTTC. This sequence encodes CASRWGEGQETQYF.

The chain joins TRBV5-1 to TRBJ2-2, with TRBD2 matching over 7 bases. Germline CDR1 reads SGHRS; CDR2 reads YFSETQ. The CDR3 extends over 16 amino acids. V was clipped by 0 bases and J by 5 bases; unmatched bases: 7. The CDR3 is CASSLESSGVTGELFF. The CDR3 nucleotides are TGCGCCAGCAGCTTGGAGTCTAGCGGAGTTACCGGGGAGCTGTTTTTT.

This clone was counted only a few times. In the same sample, other DNA sequences code for this CDR3. The rearrangement links TRBV7-2 to TRBJ2-7, with TRBD2 identical over 9 bases. This CDR3 region has 16 residues. The J segment lost 2 bases and the V segment lost 1 base, leaving 6 bases of the junction unmatched. Germline CDR1 SGHTA, CDR2 FQGNSA. In DNA form, the CDR3 reads TGTGCCAGCAGCTTAGTTAGCGGGAGTCCTACCTACGAGCAGTACTTC. Its translation: CASSLVSGSPTYEQYF.

V usage is TRBV5-1 and J usage is TRBJ2-3; tentative D call: TRBD2 (6 bases). V was cut by 1 base and J by 3 bases, with 6 bases left in between. Germline values: CDR1 SGHRS, CDR2 YFSETQ. The CDR3 extends over 13 amino acids. The CDR3 sequence is CASSLSGTDTQYF. CDR3 sequence (DNA): TGCGCCAGCAGCTTGAGCGGGACAGATACGCAGTATTTT.

This clone was counted a few times. The chain links TRBV30 to TRBJ2-2, with a tentative D call TRBD2 (6 bases). The CDR3 has 14 residues. Germline V gives CDR1 GTSNPN, CDR2 SVGIG (reference sequence). Trimming removed 3 bases at V and 6 bases at J, with 14 bases between. The CDR3 loop reads CAWREGAGSGELFF. DNA of the CDR3: TGTGCCTGGAGAGAAGGGGCGGGGTCCGGGGAGCTGTTTTTT. The variable domain in full, completed from reference TRBV30 and TRBJ2-2, reads SQTIHQWPATLVQPVGSPLSLECTVEGTSNPNLYWYRQAAGRGLQLLFYSVGIGQISSEVPQNLSASRPQDRQFILSSKKLLLSDSGFYLCAWREGAGSGELFFGEGSRLTVL.